This is a list of T cell receptor beta chains from one sample in a study of CD8+ T cells in alopecia areata. Clones were sequenced by immunoSEQ multiplex PCR, and TCRdb holds only the in-frame ones, with some missing. The sample contains 140,000 to 150,000 clones, 50% to 65% of which appear only once. The input for sequencing was CD8+ T cells sorted from blood, taken at week 4, from a patient treated with tofacitinib. These receptor sequences come from a human donor with alopecia areata. Each CDR3 is given with its conserved first and last residue. Each record gives: CDR3 protein, CDR3 DNA, clone size, J gene, D gene, V gene. A D gene is named only where the DNA matches it firmly. Clone size is shown for a subset of rows, as once, few, many or a class of expanded clone.

CASSSHYEQYF | TGTGCCAGCAGCTCACACTACGAGCAGTACTTC | NA | TRBJ2-7 | NA | TRBV7-9
CASSLAWDQPQHF | TGTGCCAGCAGCTTAGCGTGGGATCAGCCCCAGCATTTT | few | TRBJ1-5 | NA | TRBV13
CASSEGTGTYTGELFF | TGTGCCAGCAGTGAGGGGACAGGGACCTACACCGGGGAGCTGTTTTTT | NA | TRBJ2-2 | TRBD1 | TRBV2
CASSLSGPSYEQYF | TGTGCCAGCAGTTTATCGGGGCCCTCCTACGAGCAGTACTTC | NA | TRBJ2-7 | NA | TRBV27
CASSLGPPPYEQYF | TGTGCCAGCAGCTTGGGACCACCACCTTACGAGCAGTACTTC | few | TRBJ2-7 | NA | TRBV5-4
CASSFVRNTGELFF | TGTGCCAGCAGTTTTGTTCGAAACACCGGGGAGCTGTTTTTT | NA | TRBJ2-2 | NA | TRBV27
CASSQGTGVTGELFF | TGCGCCAGCAGCCAAGGGACAGGGGTCACCGGGGAGCTGTTTTTT | few | TRBJ2-2 | TRBD1 | TRBV4-1
CASSDAYRANTEAFF | TGTGCCAGCAGTGATGCTTACAGGGCGAACACTGAAGCTTTCTTT | many | TRBJ1-1 | NA | TRBV6-1
CASSGAGPPRF | TGTGCCAGCAGCGGGGCCGGGCCCCCAAGATTC | few | TRBJ2-7 | NA | TRBV7-9
CASSPSRGGSYEQYF | TGTGCCAGCAGCCCTAGCCGGGGTGGCTCCTACGAGCAGTACTTC | few | TRBJ2-7 | NA | TRBV7-9
CASSSQGGEQFF | TGTGCCAGCAGTTCCCAAGGCGGTGAGCAGTTCTTC | NA | TRBJ2-1 | NA | TRBV27
CSVDGLAGAPYEQYF | TGCAGCGTTGATGGACTAGCGGGGGCCCCCTACGAGCAGTACTTC | NA | TRBJ2-7 | TRBD2 | TRBV29-1